Given below is one T cell receptor beta chain in context. Antigen specificity is unknown. V lost 7 bases to trimming and J lost 5 bases; unmatched junction nucleotides: 13. The CDR3 contains 15 residues. Germline-derived CDR1 and CDR2 are LNHDA and SQIVND (reference sequence). Among the 100 to 150 subjects of the validation cohort, separate from the roughly 700-subject first cohort, were the donors. This entry is derived from a study of cytomegalovirus exposure and HLA in healthy donors. Regarding the study as a whole: Reports indicated that the classifier achieved high specificity and sensitivity in diagnosing cytomegalovirus status. Among TCR sequences, most were rare, though some public TCRs appeared in many donors. Specific recognition of CMV antigens was confirmed in vitro for a few chains (all CMV-associated).

TCRdb's copy holds only in-frame clones and misses some; the assay was immunoSEQ multiplex PCR. The sample contains more than 110,000 clones, 84% of which appear only once. This sequence originates from a woman in her twenties or thirties in good health and CMV-seronegative. The chain uses TRBV19 and TRBJ1-1; TRBD1 aligns across 7 bases. The sample taken for sequencing was PBMCs. The CDR3 DNA reads TGTGCCAGTACCAAGAAACAGGGGTTGGGAACTGAAGCTTTCTTT. Encoded protein: CASTKKQGLGTEAFF. The full variable domain, in which reference TRBV19 and TRBJ1-1 provide the parts outside the CDR3, is DGGITQSPKYLFRKEGQNVTLSCEQNLNHDAMYWYRQDPGQGLRLIYYSQIVNDFQKGDIAEGYSVSREKKESFPLTVTSAQKNPTAFYLCASTKKQGLGTEAFFGQGTRLTVV.